The 3 T cell receptor beta chains below all came from one sample that was sequenced in a study of control samples from healthy donors and cancer patients (dated by TCRdb to 2018 to 2021). Libraries were made using the immunoSEQ multiplex PCR assay. As stored in TCRdb, this immuneACCESS dataset retains in-frame rearrangements with V and J assigned. A fraction of the clones does not appear; measured against another copy, unresolved V genes explain less than half of the discrepancy, and the remainder lacks a known reason. This sample lists about 190,000 clones; about 91% were detected once. The top ten clonotypes cover approximately 1.8% of the sample. The source material was blood. The source of these receptors is a man aged 30-40 years in good health.

The chain recombines TRBV27 with TRBJ2-7, with a weak D call TRBD2 (5 bases). V shed 5 bases and J shed 6 bases, with 20 bases lying between them. Germline CDR1 is MNHEY and CDR2 is SMNVEV (reference sequence). CDR3 length equals 15 residues. CDR3 protein: CASSAHAALDSEQYF. CDR3 bases: TGTGCCAGCAGTGCCCATGCGGCCCTGGACTCCGAGCAGTACTTC.

This chain connects TRBV3-1 (or the pseudogene TRBV3-2) to TRBJ2-1, with TRBD2 matching 8 bases. Per the germline V gene, CDR1 is LGHDT and CDR2 is YNNKEL (reference sequence). The CDR3 extends over 17 amino acids. The V gene end was trimmed by 4 bases and the J gene end by 2 bases; junction bases not matched to a gene: 10. The CDR3 nucleotides read TGTGCCAGCAGCCCGTGGACTAGCCCCCGGCCCTACAATGAGCAGTTCTTC. It encodes CASSPWTSPRPYNEQFF.

The genes are TRBV2 and TRBJ2-7; D remains ambiguous. CDR3 size: 14 residues. Germline CDR1 reads SNHLY; CDR2 reads FYNNEI. Trimming removed 4 bases at V and 3 bases at J, with 13 bases between. CDR3 sequence reads: CASSGGGRRYEQYF. In DNA, the CDR3 is TGTGCCAGCAGTGGAGGTGGGCGCCGCTACGAGCAGTACTTC.